The 9 T cell receptor beta chains below all came from one sample that was sequenced in a study of CD4 T cells in relation to SARS-CoV-2 and coronaviruses. Produced via immunoSEQ multiplex PCR; TCRdb's table is partial and in-frame only. This table has tens of thousands of clones, about 91% appearing once. The material sequenced was naive CD4+ T cells from PBMCs. Subset indicated: naive CD4+ T cells isolated by negative enrichment. These receptors all come from an adult with COVID-19.

CDR3 region: CASSVGPQGGSPLHF. CDR3 coding DNA: TGTGCCAGCAGCGTAGGGCCCCAGGGAGGTTCACCCCTCCACTTT. V and J are TRBV9 and TRBJ1-6; TRBD1 is a possible D gene (5 bases). Looked up from germline, CDR1 is SGDLS and CDR2 is YYNGEE. Between the trimmed V and J ends, which lost 0 bases and 9 bases, there was a span of 13 bases. This CDR3 contains 15 residues.

The rearrangement links TRBV30 to TRBJ2-5, with 7 bases matching TRBD1. Germline-derived CDR1 and CDR2 are GTSNPN and SVGIG (reference sequence). The CDR3 contains 13 residues. The V and J ends lost 4 bases and 4 bases, in that order; junction bases with no gene match: 6. CDR3 nucleotide sequence: TGTGCCTGGACCACAGGGGCGGGAGAGACCCAGTACTTC. It translates to CAWTTGAGETQYF.

The rearrangement joins TRBV28 to TRBJ1-6; TRBD1 aligns across 11 bases. Germline V gene sequence: CDR1 MDHEN, CDR2 SYDVKM. This CDR3 contains 18 residues. After removal of 7 bases from V and 5 bases from J, the junction contained 13 bases not matched to a gene. The CDR3 spells CASTSPGTGGRHNSPLHF. The DNA for the CDR3 is TGTGCCAGCACCTCTCCCGGGACAGGGGGTCGGCATAATTCACCCCTCCACTTT.

The V and J genes are TRBV18 and TRBJ2-7; the D is unclear. V lost 2 bases and J 5 bases, leaving 10 bases between the germline ends. From germline, CDR1 is KGHSH and CDR2 LQKENI. The CDR3 runs 13 residues. The CDR3 here is CASSPWLINEQYF. The CDR3 nucleotides are TGTGCCAGCTCACCATGGCTTATCAACGAGCAGTACTTC.

This chain joins TRBV2 and TRBJ1-2; the D gene is possibly TRBD1 (5 bases). CDR3 length equals 16 residues. Germline V gene sequence: CDR1 SNHLY, CDR2 FYNNEI. Between the trimmed V and J ends, which lost 1 base and 2 bases, there was a span of 14 bases. The CDR3 DNA sequence: TGTGCCAGCAGTGAAGGGCGTGAACAGGACAACTATGGCTACACCTTC. Residues: CASSEGREQDNYGYTF.

The V and J genes are TRBV5-4 and TRBJ1-6; 8 bases match TRBD1. The CDR3 consists of 14 residues. With 7 bases clipped from V and 5 bases from J, the junction kept 5 bases outside the gene matches. Germline V lookup: CDR1 SGHNT, CDR2 YYREEE (reference sequence). The CDR3 nucleotides read TGTGCCAGCGTACAGGACAGGGATAATTCACCCCTCCACTTT. This translates into CASVQDRDNSPLHF.

The CDR3 bases are TGCGCCAGCAGCCAAGTTAGTGGGCCGTACGAGCAGTACTTC. Its protein product is CASSQVSGPYEQYF. V is TRBV4-1 and J is TRBJ2-7, with D unresolved. The CDR3 has 14 amino acids. Trimming removed 1 base from V and 4 bases from J, with 11 bases in between. Germline CDR1 MGHRA, CDR2 YSYEKL.

The CDR3 DNA follows: TGTGCCAGCAGCAGGGGGGGAGGCAATCAGCCCCAGCATTTT. Translating gives CASSRGGGNQPQHF. The rearrangement uses TRBV6-5 and TRBJ1-5; TRBD1 matches at 7 bases. V lost 6 bases and J lost 2; bases outside the gene matches: 4. This CDR3 spans 14 amino acids. Germline CDR1 reads MNHEY; CDR2 reads SVGAGI.

This clone was seen more than once but under ten times. The chain combines TRBV5-1 with TRBJ1-6; 8 bases agree with TRBD1. Germline values: CDR1 SGHRS, CDR2 YFSETQ. The CDR3 consists of 15 residues. The ends lost 2 bases at V and 10 bases at J; junction bases unmatched: 8. In DNA form, the CDR3 reads TGCGCCAGCAGCTTAAGACAGGGGAATCAATCACCCCTCCACTTT. Protein: CASSLRQGNQSPLHF.